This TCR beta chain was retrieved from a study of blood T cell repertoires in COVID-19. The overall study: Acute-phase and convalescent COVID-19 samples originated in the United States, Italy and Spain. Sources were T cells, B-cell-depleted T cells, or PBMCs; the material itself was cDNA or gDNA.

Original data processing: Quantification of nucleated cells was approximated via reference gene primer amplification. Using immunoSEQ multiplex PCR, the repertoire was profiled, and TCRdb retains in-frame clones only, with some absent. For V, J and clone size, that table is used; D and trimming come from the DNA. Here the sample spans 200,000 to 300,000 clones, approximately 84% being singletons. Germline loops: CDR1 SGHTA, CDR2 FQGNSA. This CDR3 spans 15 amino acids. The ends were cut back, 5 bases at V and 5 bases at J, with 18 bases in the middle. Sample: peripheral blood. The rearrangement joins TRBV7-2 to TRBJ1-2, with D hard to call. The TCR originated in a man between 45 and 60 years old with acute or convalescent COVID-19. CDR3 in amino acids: CASSLLRMIPYGYTF. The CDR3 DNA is TGTGCCAGCAGCCTCCTACGCATGATACCTTATGGCTACACCTTC.